Listed below are T cell receptor beta chains from one sample, sequenced in a study of T cell responses to AZD1222 COVID-19 vaccine. The method was immunoSEQ multiplex PCR; TCRdb's version includes in-frame clones alone and lacks a portion of them. The table shows around 120,000 clones, with 87% occurring only once. The specimen was peripheral blood, collected 28 days after the second AZD1222 dose. Receptors were obtained from an adult who received the AZD1222 COVID-19 vaccine. Each CDR3 is given with its conserved first and last residue. The order of the fields is D gene, J gene, clone size, V gene, CDR3 protein, CDR3 DNA. A D gene is named only where the DNA matches it firmly. Size is omitted from some rows. Given values are once, few, many or a class for expanded clones.

>-|TRBJ1-6|-|TRBV2
CATHERTAGNSPLHF
TGTGCCACCCACGAGAGGACGGCCGGGAATTCACCCCTCCACTTT
>TRBD1|TRBJ2-2|-|TRBV30
CAWRNQGTGRNTGELFF
TGTGCCTGGAGAAACCAGGGGACAGGGAGGAACACCGGGGAGCTGTTTTTT
>TRBD1|TRBJ1-4|-|TRBV7-2
CASSRTGGGEKLFF
TGTGCCAGCAGCCGGACAGGGGGCGGCGAAAAACTGTTTTTT
>-|TRBJ1-6|-|TRBV7-3
CASSLMGGPNSPLHF
TGTGCCAGCAGCTTAATGGGGGGGCCCAATTCACCCCTCCACTTT
>TRBD1|TRBJ1-6|-|TRBV7-8
CASSWGQGASPLHF
TGTGCCAGCAGTTGGGGACAGGGTGCATCACCCCTCCACTTT
>TRBD2|TRBJ2-1|-|TRBV6-2/TRBV6-3
CASSRLAGAEFF
TGTGCCAGCAGTAGACTAGCGGGGGCAGAGTTCTTC
>-|TRBJ1-5|-|TRBV7-8
CASSLAVTGNQPQHF
TGTGCCAGCAGCTTAGCGGTTACTGGGAATCAGCCCCAGCATTTT
>TRBD1|TRBJ2-3|-|TRBV5-4
CASSQTGGRGTDTQYF
TGTGCCAGCAGCCAGACAGGGGGCAGGGGCACAGATACGCAGTATTTT
>-|TRBJ1-2|once|TRBV27
CASSLIPARLSGYTF
TGTGCCAGCAGTCTGATCCCCGCCCGTTTATCTGGCTACACCTTC
>TRBD1|TRBJ1-5|once|TRBV6-1
CASSDNLGQINQPQHF
TGTGCCAGCAGTGACAACTTGGGACAGATCAATCAGCCCCAGCATTTT
>-|TRBJ1-4|-|TRBV18
CASSLGGIFLEKLFF
TGTGCCAGCTCCCTCGGGGGCATTTTTTTAGAAAAACTGTTTTTT
>TRBD1|TRBJ1-4|few|TRBV14
CATSDRVKEKLFF
TGTGCCACTTCGGACAGGGTTAAGGAAAAACTGTTTTTT
>-|TRBJ1-1|-|TRBV28
CASSLLTSVTEAFF
TGTGCCAGCAGCCTCTTAACGTCGGTCACTGAAGCTTTCTTT
>-|TRBJ2-1|-|TRBV9
CASSQFEDREQFF
TGTGCCAGCAGCCAATTCGAGGACAGAGAGCAGTTCTTC
>TRBD2|TRBJ2-1|-|TRBV5-1
CASRGRVAGINEQFF
TGCGCCAGCAGGGGGCGGGTAGCGGGAATCAATGAGCAGTTCTTC
>-|TRBJ1-2|-|TRBV6-5
CASSRQVFNRGGYTF
TGTGCCAGCAGTAGACAGGTTTTCAACCGGGGTGGCTACACCTTC
>-|TRBJ2-5|-|TRBV6-5
CASSYRRRGETQYF
TGTGCCAGCAGTTATAGGAGGCGAGGGGAGACCCAGTACTTC
>-|TRBJ1-4|-|TRBV5-1
CASSATGTNEKLFF
TGCGCCAGCAGCGCGACAGGCACTAATGAAAAACTGTTTTTT
>TRBD2|TRBJ2-5|once|TRBV3-1/TRBV3-2
CASSQAGGSETQYF
TGTGCCAGCAGCCAAGCGGGGGGGTCGGAGACCCAGTACTTC
>-|TRBJ1-5|-|TRBV19
CASSISASVLNQPQHF
TGTGCCAGTAGTATCTCGGCGTCAGTCCTCAATCAGCCCCAGCATTTT
>TRBD1|TRBJ2-7|few|TRBV7-8
CASSLANRGYEQYF
TGTGCCAGCAGCTTAGCTAACAGGGGCTACGAGCAGTACTTC
>-|TRBJ2-7|-|TRBV7-2
CASSLVPWAQDEQYF
TGTGCCAGCAGCTTAGTCCCCTGGGCCCAGGACGAGCAGTACTTC
>-|TRBJ1-6|-|TRBV19
CASSGHGNNSPLHF
TGTGCCAGTTCCGGACACGGGAATAATTCACCCCTCCACTTT
>-|TRBJ2-2|-|TRBV2
CASRPIITGELFF
TGTGCCAGCAGGCCAATTATCACCGGGGAGCTGTTTTTT
>TRBD1|TRBJ1-2|medium-sized|TRBV4-3
CASSQSGQVDYGYTF
TGCGCCAGCAGCCAGTCGGGACAGGTCGACTATGGCTACACCTTC
>-|TRBJ1-2|-|TRBV5-1
CASSPLEGSYGYTF
TGCGCCAGCAGCCCCCTTGAGGGAAGCTATGGCTACACCTTC
>TRBD2|TRBJ2-1|few|TRBV29-1
CSVDGSGGPSPRYNEQFF
TGCAGCGTTGACGGTAGCGGGGGGCCCTCACCCCGATACAATGAGCAGTTCTTC
>-|TRBJ1-4|-|TRBV5-1
CASSSSSGDGEKLFF
TGCGCCAGCAGCTCCTCTTCAGGGGACGGGGAAAAACTGTTTTTT
>-|TRBJ2-2|-|TRBV12-3/TRBV12-4
CASNMRESGELFF
TGTGCCAGCAATATGAGGGAGTCCGGGGAGCTGTTTTTT
>-|TRBJ1-6|-|TRBV4-2
CASSQDWARVGIKSPLHF
TGTGCCAGCAGCCAAGATTGGGCCAGGGTGGGAATAAAGTCACCCCTCCACTTT
>-|TRBJ1-1|-|TRBV7-2
CASSLGDSGDTEAFF
TGTGCCAGCAGCTTAGGGGATTCAGGGGACACTGAAGCTTTCTTT
>-|TRBJ1-6|once|TRBV7-3
CASSRSVGSPLHF
TGTGCCAGCAGCAGGTCTGTAGGATCACCCCTCCACTTT
>-|TRBJ1-5|few|TRBV7-8
CASSSNRNQPQHF
TGTGCCAGCAGCTCAAACAGGAATCAGCCCCAGCATTTT
>-|TRBJ2-2|-|TRBV5-1
CASSSSLSNTGELFF
TGCGCCAGCAGCTCATCTTTATCTAACACCGGGGAGCTGTTTTTT
>-|TRBJ1-5|-|TRBV15
CATRDSGNGNQPQHF
TGTGCCACCAGGGACTCGGGGAACGGCAATCAGCCCCAGCATTTT
>-|TRBJ1-2|-|TRBV12-3/TRBV12-4
CASRPTQSYGYTF
TGTGCCAGCAGACCTACACAATCCTATGGCTACACCTTC
>-|TRBJ1-6|-|TRBV11-2
CASSLVVQNNSPLHF
TGTGCCAGCAGCTTAGTTGTACAGAATAATTCACCCCTCCACTTT
>-|TRBJ1-4|-|TRBV14
CASSLYTGLKNEKLFF
TGTGCCAGCAGCCTTTATACAGGGCTTAAAAATGAAAAACTGTTTTTT
>TRBD2|TRBJ2-2|-|TRBV9
CASSPPRGGRTGELFF
TGTGCCAGCAGCCCACCCCGGGGGGGCCGGACCGGGGAGCTGTTTTTT
>-|TRBJ1-6|-|TRBV19
CASNIQGHDNSPLHF
TGTGCCAGTAACATACAGGGCCATGATAATTCACCCCTCCACTTT
>TRBD2|TRBJ2-1|-|TRBV9
CASSIGTSGHEQFF
TGTGCCAGCAGCATCGGGACTAGCGGTCATGAGCAGTTCTTC